This passage covers 17 T cell receptor beta chains from one sample sequenced in a study of T cells in Graves' hyperthyroidism and ophthalmopathy. RNA transcripts provided the source from which TCR beta CDR3 regions were amplified. The primer set for the first-round RT-PCR of the TCR CDR3 was HTBI. TCRdb fed the multiplex PCR reads into MiXCR, producing one record per CDR3 protein. This table holds fewer than 400,000 distinct CDR3 sequences, 11% to 15% found once. Sequencing was carried out using blood. All receptors derive from a middle-aged man with Graves' ophthalmopathy.

This clonotype was counted between two and nine times. This chain uses TRBV20-1 with TRBJ2-6, with TRBD1 identical over 10 bases. The CDR3 is 18 residues long. The germline V gene encodes CDR1 DFQATT and CDR2 SNEGSKA (reference sequence). Losses at the gene ends were 3 bases for V and 3 bases for J; bases not matched to a gene: 11. In DNA, the CDR3 is TGCAGTGCTAGGAGCCCGGGACAGGGGAGCTTTGGGGCCAACGTCCTGACTTTC. Its protein is CSARSPGQGSFGANVLTF.

This clonotype came up many times. J is TRBJ2-1 and V is TRBV12-3 or TRBV12-4; 10 nucleotides line up with TRBD2. The CDR3 totals 19 residues. The ends lost 4 bases at V and 0 bases at J; junction bases unmatched: 12. The CDR3 DNA is TGTGCCAGCAGTTCCGGTCCCGGGACTAGCGTCAACTCCTACAATGAGCAGTTCTTC. This sequence encodes CASSSGPGTSVNSYNEQFF.

There are many counts of this clonotype. In DNA, the CDR3 is TGTGCCAGCAGCCAAAACCGACAGGCGAATACAGATACGCAGTATTTT. Protein: CASSQNRQANTDTQYF. The chain has TRBV3-1 and TRBJ2-3, with D maybe TRBD1 (6 bases). V lost 2 bases, J lost 3 bases, and 15 bases lay in between. The CDR3 extends over 16 amino acids. CDR1 is LGHDT, CDR2 YNNKEL, per germline (reference sequence).

This clonotype was counted ten times or more. J is TRBJ2-2 and V is TRBV7-9; 8 bases agree with TRBD2. With V trimmed by 5 bases and J by 0 bases, 2 bases remained unmatched. The CDR3 loop spans 15 amino acids. Per the germline V gene, CDR1 is SEHNR and CDR2 is FQNEAQ (reference sequence). Here the CDR3 reads CASSQTSANTGELFF. The CDR3 bases are TGTGCCAGCAGCCAGACTAGCGCGAACACCGGGGAGCTGTTTTTT.

This clonotype came up many times. The gene calls are TRBV20-1 and TRBJ2-5; weak D call: TRBD2 (5 bases). This CDR3 spans 13 amino acids. V lost 2 bases to trimming and J lost 1 base, with 8 bases between them. The germline gives CDR1 DFQATT, CDR2 SNEGSKA (reference sequence). The CDR3 here is CSARSSTQETQYF. The CDR3 region has the DNA TGCAGTGCTAGATCTAGCACCCAAGAGACCCAGTACTTC.

This clonotype occurred many times. The V and J genes are TRBV10-2 and TRBJ2-1; TRBD2 is a possible D gene (7 bases). V gave up 6 bases and J gave up 4 bases, with 16 bases separating them. The CDR3 has 15 residues. Germline CDR1 and CDR2: WSHSY and SAAADI. CDR3: CASRGGGGPYNEQFF. CDR3 sequence (DNA): TGCGCCAGCAGGGGAGGGGGAGGGCCTTACAATGAGCAGTTCTTC.

The chain recombines TRBV29-1 with TRBJ1-2; 8 positions match TRBD1. V lost 7 bases to trimming and J lost 3 bases; unmatched junction nucleotides: 7. The CDR3 totals 13 residues. Germline assignment: CDR1 SQVTM and CDR2 ANQGSEA. The CDR3, as DNA: TGCAGCGCAACGGGACAGGACCACTATGGCTACACCTTC. Translation: CSATGQDHYGYTF.

This clonotype has more than one count but fewer than ten. The V call is TRBV19, the J call TRBJ2-7, with D perhaps matching TRBD2 (6 bases). Trimming cost V 7 bases and J 2 bases, with 15 bases left between them. This CDR3 is built from 14 residues. Germline V gives CDR1 LNHDA, CDR2 SQIVND (reference sequence). CDR3 amino acids: CASKGEELTYEQYF. In DNA form, the CDR3 reads TGTGCCAGTAAAGGGGAGGAATTAACCTACGAGCAGTACTTC.

This clonotype has ten or more counts. The rearrangement links TRBV2 to TRBJ2-5, with TRBD1 matching over 10 bases. Losses at the gene ends were 7 bases for V and 2 bases for J; bases not matched to a gene: 7. Germline lookup yields CDR1 SNHLY and CDR2 FYNNEI. The CDR3 runs to 15 residues. The CDR3: CASKQDRGPQETQYF. The CDR3, as DNA: TGTGCCAGCAAACAAGACAGGGGGCCACAAGAGACCCAGTACTTC.

This clonotype has at least ten counts. The rearrangement uses TRBV20-1 and TRBJ2-7; 11 bases match TRBD2. Germline CDR1 reads DFQATT; CDR2 reads SNEGSKA (reference sequence). The CDR3 is made up of 13 amino acids. The V gene end was trimmed by 6 bases and the J gene end by 6 bases; junction bases not matched to a gene: 7. The CDR3 coding sequence is TGCAGTGCCACGGGACTAGCGGAAACCGAGCAGTACTTC. Translated: CSATGLAETEQYF.

The chain employs TRBV29-1 and TRBJ2-5; D not resolved. The germline V gene has CDR1 SQVTM and CDR2 ANQGSEA. V was pared by 5 bases and J by 1 base, with 5 bases between. This CDR3 has 11 residues. The CDR3 coding sequence is TGCAGCGTTACCGCCCAAGAGACCCAGTACTTC. Encoded protein: CSVTAQETQYF.

This clonotype was recorded many times. This chain links TRBV13 with TRBJ2-6; 8 bases match TRBD1. CDR3 length: 15 amino acids. Germline values: CDR1 PRHDT, CDR2 FYEKMQ (reference sequence). The ends lost 4 bases at V and 2 bases at J; junction bases unmatched: 1. In nucleotides, the CDR3 is TGTGCCAGCAGCTCAGGGGGCGCTGGGGCCAACGTCCTGACTTTC. Encoded protein: CASSSGGAGANVLTF.

The chain is built from TRBV3-1 and TRBJ1-2; D is undetermined. V was trimmed by 5 bases and J by 8 bases, leaving 27 bases between them. CDR3 length: 17 amino acids. Germline-derived CDR1 and CDR2 are LGHDT and YNNKEL (reference sequence). The CDR3 DNA is TGTGCCAGCAGCTCTGAAAGGCCCTGGACCGGGCGAAAGGGCTACACCTTC. Its protein is CASSSERPWTGRKGYTF.

This chain uses TRBV28 with TRBJ1-1; D unresolved. Trimming took off 6 bases at V and 0 bases at J, with 11 bases between the two ends. The CDR3 loop spans 14 amino acids. Germline CDR1 MDHEN, CDR2 SYDVKM. The CDR3 nucleotides read TGTGCCAGCAGCAACCGGGAACTGAACACTGAAGCTTTCTTT. Its protein is CASSNRELNTEAFF.

This clonotype was seen at least ten times. The gene calls are TRBV3-1 and TRBJ2-3; the D is unclear. The V and J ends lost 0 bases and 3 bases respectively, with 10 bases between them. The CDR3 totals 15 residues. Germline CDR1 is LGHDT and CDR2 is YNNKEL (reference sequence). The CDR3 loop reads CASSQDIRKTDTQYF. In nucleotides, the CDR3 is TGTGCCAGCAGCCAAGATATTCGTAAAACAGATACGCAGTATTTT.

V gene TRBV19 combines with J gene TRBJ2-1; TRBD2 aligns across 8 bases. This CDR3 spans 17 amino acids. The V gene end was trimmed by 3 bases and the J gene end by 1 base; junction bases not matched to a gene: 8. Germline loops: CDR1 LNHDA, CDR2 SQIVND (reference sequence). This CDR3 is CASSIFASGSSYNEQFF. CDR3 nucleotides: TGTGCCAGTAGTATTTTTGCCAGCGGGAGTTCCTACAATGAGCAGTTCTTC.

The chain couples TRBV19 to TRBJ2-3; D gene unclear. This CDR3 spans 12 amino acids. Germline assignment: CDR1 LNHDA and CDR2 SQIVND (reference sequence). The V end lost 5 bases, the J end lost 4 bases, and 7 bases lay between the germline ends. In nucleotides, the CDR3 is TGTGCCAGTAGTTCCCTACCAGATACGCAGTATTTT. As protein: CASSSLPDTQYF.